This entry lists 24 T cell receptor beta chains sequenced from one sample in a study of blood T cell repertoires in COVID-19. Sequenced by immunoSEQ multiplex PCR; TCRdb stores in-frame clones only, minus some. The sample shows approximately 90,000 clones, roughly nine tenths of them seen only once. Source material: peripheral blood. All receptors come from a woman in her 70s with acute or convalescent COVID-19.

The chain recombines TRBV6-1 with TRBJ1-1; TRBD1 matches at 7 bases. Per germline, CDR1 MNHNS and CDR2 SASEGT. V shed 1 base and J 11 bases; nucleotides not matched to a gene: 16. The CDR3 consists of 16 residues. CDR3 sequence reads: CASSEVKTFTGAGAFF. In nucleotides, the CDR3 is TGTGCCAGCAGTGAAGTGAAAACATTCACAGGGGCGGGCGCTTTCTTT.

CDR3 nucleotide sequence: TGTGCCACCAGCACGACCCAGGGGGCATATGGCTACACCTTC. It codes for CATSTTQGAYGYTF. V gene TRBV15 combines with J gene TRBJ1-2, with 8 bases fitting TRBD1. V trimming: 4 bases; J trimming: 5 bases; junction bases outside the gene matches: 6. Germline CDR1 is LNHNV and CDR2 is YYDKDF (reference sequence). The CDR3 extends over 14 amino acids.

CDR3 DNA sequence: TGTGCCGCGAGGGACAGGGGGAACGAAAAACTGTTTTTT. Its translation: CAARDRGNEKLFF. The chain couples TRBV12-3 or TRBV12-4 to TRBJ1-4; 11 bases align to TRBD1. The V gene end was trimmed by 11 bases and the J gene end by 8 bases; junction bases not matched to a gene: 7. This CDR3 comprises 13 residues.

The V and J genes are TRBV19 and TRBJ2-2, with D possibly TRBD2 on 7 matching bases. This CDR3 comprises 16 residues. CDR1 and CDR2 (germline): LNHDA, SQIVND (reference sequence). The ends were cut back, 2 bases at V and 2 bases at J, with 12 bases in the middle. CDR3 nucleotide sequence: TGTGCCAGTAGTATAAGCGGGACACCTAACACCGGGGAGCTGTTTTTT. Protein sequence: CASSISGTPNTGELFF. Full variable domain (remainder filled in from reference TRBV19 and TRBJ2-2): DGGITQSPKYLFRKEGQNVTLSCEQNLNHDAMYWYRQDPGQGLRLIYYSQIVNDFQKGDIAEGYSVSREKKESFPLTVTSAQKNPTAFYLCASSISGTPNTGELFFGEGSRLTVL.

The V and J genes are TRBV6-1 and TRBJ1-2; 9 bases match TRBD1. Germline loops: CDR1 MNHNS, CDR2 SASEGT. The V segment lost 0 bases and the J segment 6 bases; nucleotides outside the gene matches: 17. There are 19 residues in the CDR3. CDR3: CASSEALKGSGGQGHGYTF. In DNA form, the CDR3 reads TGTGCCAGCAGTGAAGCGCTTAAGGGATCTGGGGGACAGGGCCATGGCTACACCTTC.

The chain has TRBV7-9 and TRBJ1-3, with a weak D call TRBD1 (5 bases). The CDR3 has 15 residues. CDR1 and CDR2 (germline): SEHNR, FQNEAQ (reference sequence). V gave up 2 bases and J gave up 2 bases, with 10 bases separating them. The CDR3 nucleotides read TGTGCCAGCAGCTTACAGGGTTCGGCTGGAAACACCATATATTTT. It is translated as CASSLQGSAGNTIYF.

This clone has just a few counts. The chain recombines TRBV6-2 or TRBV6-3 with TRBJ1-2; 10 bases match TRBD1. Per the germline V gene, CDR1 is MNHEY and CDR2 is SVGEGT. V lost 6 bases and J lost 4; bases outside the gene matches: 5. The CDR3 length is 14 residues. CDR3 DNA sequence: TGTGCCAGCAGCGGGGACAGGGGATCCTATGGCTACACCTTC. Its translation: CASSGDRGSYGYTF.

V and J are TRBV5-5 and TRBJ1-5; D ambiguous. V was shortened by 0 bases and J by 7 bases, with 11 bases between the two germline ends. The length of the CDR3 is 14 residues. In germline, CDR1 is SGHKS, CDR2 YYEKEE (reference sequence). The chain's CDR3 is CASSLEAGGQPQHF. For the CDR3, the DNA is TGTGCCAGCAGCTTGGAGGCAGGAGGCCAGCCCCAGCATTTT.

The chain employs TRBV2 and TRBJ2-1; 15 nucleotides line up with TRBD2. Trimming at V came to 6 bases and at J to 7 bases, leaving 7 bases not matched to a gene. Germline-derived CDR1 and CDR2 are SNHLY and FYNNEI. The CDR3 is made up of 16 amino acids. The CDR3 is CASRRGLAGGQNEQFF. The CDR3 DNA is TGTGCCAGCAGGAGAGGACTAGCGGGGGGGCAAAATGAGCAGTTCTTC.

The gene calls are TRBV27 and TRBJ1-3; D gene ambiguous. V lost 0 bases, J lost 0 bases, and 6 bases lay in between. Looked up from germline, CDR1 is MNHEY and CDR2 is SMNVEV (reference sequence). This CDR3 comprises 15 residues. The CDR3 bases are TGTGCCAGCAGTTTATCCGTCAGCTCTGGAAACACCATATATTTT. Translating it yields CASSLSVSSGNTIYF.

A few counts support this clone. The genes are TRBV25-1 and TRBJ1-2, with D perhaps matching TRBD1 (6 bases). This CDR3 region has 15 residues. Per germline, CDR1 MGHDK and CDR2 SYGVNS. V was clipped by 5 bases and J by 7 bases, with 20 bases between them. The CDR3 is CASSKLQGRRSGYTF. DNA for the CDR3: TGTGCCAGCAGTAAATTACAGGGACGACGGAGTGGCTACACCTTC.

This chain links TRBV2 with TRBJ1-4; maybe TRBD1 (6 bases). This CDR3 contains 15 residues. Germline lookup yields CDR1 SNHLY and CDR2 FYNNEI. V gave up 7 bases and J gave up 3 bases, with 15 bases separating them. The DNA for the CDR3 is TGTGCCAGCACTGGGGGGGCTGGCCCTAATGAAAAACTGTTTTTT. Protein product: CASTGGAGPNEKLFF. Variable domain in full (rest from reference TRBV2 and TRBJ1-4): EPEVTQTPSHQVTQMGQEVILRCVPISNHLYFYWYRQILGQKVEFLVSFYNNEISEKSEIFDDQFSVERPDGSNFTLKIRSTKLEDSAMYFCASTGGAGPNEKLFFGSGTQLSVL.

The J gene is TRBJ2-5, the V gene TRBV5-1, with TRBD2 matching 9 bases. Germline CDR1 SGHRS, CDR2 YFSETQ. Unmatched junction bases numbered 12, after V lost 2 bases and J lost 7 bases. This CDR3 has 16 residues. The CDR3 protein is CASSFSTEAGGGTQYF. For the CDR3, the DNA is TGCGCCAGCAGCTTTTCAACCGAAGCGGGGGGAGGGACCCAGTACTTC.

The V and J genes are TRBV3-1 (or the pseudogene TRBV3-2) and TRBJ1-3; D may be TRBD1 (6 bases). The CDR3 has 15 amino acids. The V gene's germline CDR1 is LGHDT and CDR2 YNNKEL (reference sequence). V was shortened by 2 bases and J by 0 bases, with 8 bases between the two germline ends. The CDR3 nucleotides are TGTGCCAGCAGCCAACAGGGGCTCTCTGGAAACACCATATATTTT. Protein sequence: CASSQQGLSGNTIYF.

The chain's CDR3 is CASSPGLAKHGELFF. The DNA for the CDR3 is TGTGCCAGCAGCCCGGGACTAGCGAAGCACGGGGAGCTGTTTTTT. The V call is TRBV5-6, the J call TRBJ2-2, with 10 bases aligning to TRBD2. V dropped 4 bases and J dropped 7; count of bases not matched to a gene: 7. Germline V gives CDR1 SGHDT, CDR2 YYEEEE. The CDR3 consists of 15 residues.

This clone appeared a single time. The CDR3 DNA follows: TGTGCCAGCAGCTTAGCCGGGCTAGCGGGAGTGGCCGAGCAGTACTTC. It encodes CASSLAGLAGVAEQYF. The V and J genes are TRBV7-6 and TRBJ2-7; 10 positions match TRBD2. The CDR3 loop spans 16 amino acids. V lost 0 bases, J lost 6 bases, and 8 bases stayed unmatched. CDR1 is SGHVS and CDR2 is FNYEAQ in the germline V gene.

The chain couples TRBV7-9 to TRBJ2-1; the match to TRBD2 covers 8 bases. The CDR3 is made up of 14 amino acids. Germline trimming cut 4 bases from V and 15 bases from J; bases unmatched to any gene: 14. CDR1 is SEHNR and CDR2 is FQNEAQ in the germline V gene (reference sequence). This chain's CDR3 is CASSSGSRGESWFF. The CDR3 nucleotides are TGTGCCAGCAGCTCCGGGTCGCGGGGGGAATCCTGGTTCTTC.

V gene TRBV19 combines with J gene TRBJ1-5; D is unclear. This CDR3 has 15 amino acids. The V gene's germline CDR1 is LNHDA and CDR2 SQIVND (reference sequence). Trimming left V 1 base short and J 7 bases short, with 14 bases between. CDR3 in amino acids: CASSIADGRGQPQHF. In DNA, the CDR3 is TGTGCCAGTAGTATAGCCGACGGCCGGGGACAGCCCCAGCATTTT.

The chain links TRBV5-1 to TRBJ2-5; possibly TRBD1 for D (5 bases). Trimming removed 1 base from V and 5 bases from J, with 12 bases in between. This CDR3 comprises 14 residues. Germline CDR1 SGHRS, CDR2 YFSETQ. The CDR3 DNA reads as TGCGCCAGCAGCTTGCGAACAGGCGAGGAGACCCAGTACTTC. Amino acids: CASSLRTGEETQYF.

The V and J genes are TRBV19 and TRBJ1-1; tentatively, D is TRBD1 (5 bases). V was clipped by 6 bases and J by 2 bases, with 10 bases between them. The germline gives CDR1 LNHDA, CDR2 SQIVND (reference sequence). CDR3 length: 13 amino acids. The DNA for the CDR3 is TGTGCCAGTAGGCAGGGCCCTAACACTGAAGCTTTCTTT. It is translated as CASRQGPNTEAFF.

This clone was observed once. The chain joins TRBV28 to TRBJ1-6, with 9 bases aligning to TRBD1. Trimming at V came to 6 bases and at J to 0 bases, leaving 15 bases not matched to a gene. The germline CDR1 and CDR2 sequences are MDHEN and SYDVKM. The CDR3 spans 20 residues. The CDR3 DNA reads TGTGCCAGCAGCAAACCGGGACAGGGAGCGCGGGGCTCCTATAATTCACCCCTCCACTTT. Its translation: CASSKPGQGARGSYNSPLHF.

CDR3 bases: TGTGCCAGCAGCCGTAGCGGGAACTCCTACGAGCAGTACGTC. Translating gives CASSRSGNSYEQYV. The V call is TRBV5-6, the J call TRBJ2-7; 8 positions agree with TRBD2. Trimming cost V 4 bases and J 0 bases; bases outside gene matches: 3. This CDR3 has 14 amino acids. The germline gives CDR1 SGHDT, CDR2 YYEEEE.

The chain is built from TRBV6-1 and TRBJ2-2, with TRBD1 matching over 7 bases. Looked up from germline, CDR1 is MNHNS and CDR2 is SASEGT. The CDR3 is 16 amino acids. V lost 4 bases, J lost 1 base, and 6 bases stayed unmatched. The CDR3 protein is CASSGIRGKNTGELFF. CDR3 DNA: TGTGCCAGCAGTGGAATCAGGGGGAAGAACACCGGGGAGCTGTTTTTT.

The gene calls are TRBV29-1 and TRBJ1-1, with 11 positions matching TRBD1. V was clipped by 7 bases and J by 8 bases; unmatched bases: 3. The V gene's germline CDR1 is SQVTM and CDR2 ANQGSEA. CDR3 length: 11 residues. The CDR3 sequence: CSAGDRGEAFF. The CDR3, as DNA: TGCAGCGCCGGGGACAGGGGGGAAGCTTTCTTT.